This is a list of T cell receptor beta chains from one sample in a study of beta chain features in type 1 diabetes. The table came from immunoSEQ multiplex PCR; TCRdb's copy has only in-frame clones and leaves some out. The data show approximately 150,000 clones, 9.7% seen once. Sequences were obtained from central memory CD4+ T cells from blood. The receptors here all came from a woman aged 35 to 49 in good health. CDR3s include the opening cysteine and the closing phenylalanine or tryptophan. A D gene is named only where the DNA matches it firmly. Not all rows give a size; the values are once, few, many and, for expanded clones, a class.

D | J | size | V | length | CDR3 | DNA
TRBD1 | TRBJ1-2 | NA | TRBV18 | 16 | CASSPQGQVADYGYTF | TGTGCCAGCTCACCACAAGGACAGGTTGCGGACTATGGCTACACCTTC
TRBD1 | TRBJ2-7 | few | TRBV13 | 15 | CASSLGDRDTREQYF | TGTGCCAGCAGCTTAGGGGACAGGGATACTCGGGAGCAGTACTTC
TRBD1 | TRBJ1-2 | NA | TRBV5-1 | 15 | CASSLGGQGAIGYTF | TGCGCCAGCAGCTTGGGTGGCCAGGGGGCGATCGGCTACACCTTC
TRBD1 | TRBJ1-5 | many | TRBV2 | 14 | CASSWTGGNQPQHF | TGTGCCAGCAGTTGGACAGGGGGCAATCAGCCCCAGCATTTT
TRBD1 | TRBJ2-4 | many | TRBV6-1 | 13 | CASSMQGAYIQYF | TGTGCCAGCAGCATGCAGGGGGCCTACATTCAGTACTTC
TRBD1 | TRBJ1-2 | NA | TRBV18 | 15 | CASSPPGTGRYGYTF | TGTGCCAGCTCACCACCTGGGACAGGCCGCTATGGCTACACCTTC
NA | TRBJ2-5 | NA | TRBV5-1 | 12 | CASSTNQETQYF | TGCGCCAGCAGCACTAACCAAGAGACCCAGTACTTC
NA | TRBJ2-3 | few | TRBV11-2 | 13 | CASRETGSDTQYF | TGTGCCAGCAGAGAAACAGGGTCAGATACGCAGTATTTT
TRBD1 | TRBJ1-6 | many | TRBV2 | 14 | CASIGGDRYSPLHF | TGTGCCAGCATCGGAGGGGACAGGTATTCACCCCTCCACTTT
NA | TRBJ2-3 | NA | TRBV5-1 | 15 | CASSLGASGTDTQYF | TGCGCCAGCAGCTTAGGGGCTAGCGGCACAGATACGCAGTATTTT
NA | TRBJ2-1 | NA | TRBV7-8 | 15 | CASSFREGTYNEQFF | TGTGCCAGCAGCTTCCGGGAAGGAACCTACAATGAGCAGTTCTTC
NA | TRBJ2-2 | few | TRBV2 | 12 | CASSDRTGELFF | TGTGCCAGCAGTGACAGGACCGGGGAGCTGTTTTTT
NA | TRBJ1-2 | few | TRBV11-2 | 15 | CASSFGLIRGYGYTF | TGTGCCAGCAGCTTCGGTCTGATCAGGGGCTATGGCTACACCTTC
NA | TRBJ1-1 | few | TRBV4-2 | 14 | CASSPSTENTEAFF | TGTGCCAGCAGCCCGTCGACAGAGAACACTGAAGCTTTCTTT
TRBD2 | TRBJ2-2 | many | TRBV7-2 | 16 | CASSLASGGNTGELFF | TGTGCCAGCAGCTTAGCTAGCGGGGGGAACACCGGGGAGCTGTTTTTT
TRBD2 | TRBJ2-6 | many | TRBV19 | 16 | CASSIWRGAGANVLTF | TGTGCCAGTAGTATATGGCGGGGGGCTGGGGCCAACGTCCTGACTTTC
NA | TRBJ1-1 | many | TRBV4-1 | 16 | CASSPRQMWGDTEAFF | TGCGCCAGCAGCCCCCGGCAGATGTGGGGCGACACTGAAGCTTTCTTT
NA | TRBJ1-5 | NA | TRBV5-1 | 16 | CASSLDGQSSNQPQHF | TGCGCCAGCAGCTTGGACGGACAAAGTAGCAATCAGCCCCAGCATTTT
NA | TRBJ2-7 | many | TRBV5-4 | 14 | CASSSSDSSYEQYF | TGTGCCAGCAGCTCCTCCGACAGCTCCTACGAGCAGTACTTC
NA | TRBJ2-5 | NA | TRBV7-7 | 14 | CASSSTGGGGDQYF | TGTGCCAGCAGCTCGACGGGAGGGGGCGGCGATCAGTACTTC
TRBD2 | TRBJ2-7 | NA | TRBV6-1 | 12 | CASTGGGYEQYF | TGTGCCAGCACAGGCGGGGGGTACGAGCAGTACTTC
NA | TRBJ1-5 | NA | TRBV28 | 15 | CASNSQGYSNQPQHF | TGTGCCAGCAATTCCCAGGGCTATAGCAATCAGCCCCAGCATTTT
NA | TRBJ2-2 | NA | TRBV10-1 | 12 | CASRANTGELFF | TGCGCCAGCAGGGCTAACACCGGGGAGCTGTTTTTT
TRBD2 | TRBJ2-7 | few | TRBV7-2 | 14 | CASSSSGGGFEQYF | TGTGCCAGCAGCTCTAGCGGGGGGGGCTTCGAGCAGTACTTC
NA | TRBJ1-3 | NA | TRBV5-1 | 16 | CASSYGPTVSGNTIYF | TGCGCCAGCAGCTACGGACCGACAGTCTCTGGAAACACCATATATTTT
NA | TRBJ2-2 | few | TRBV29-1 | 14 | CSVDIGARTGELFF | TGCAGCGTTGATATAGGGGCGAGGACCGGGGAGCTGTTTTTT
NA | TRBJ1-1 | few | TRBV2 | 13 | CASKRQVNTEAFF | TGTGCCAGCAAGCGACAGGTGAACACTGAAGCTTTCTTT
NA | TRBJ2-4 | few | TRBV20-1 | 10 | CSAGEVLEYF | TGCAGTGCGGGGGAGGTTTTAGAGTACTTC
NA | TRBJ1-1 | few | TRBV15 | 16 | CATSRASGAGSTEAFF | TGTGCCACCAGCAGAGCGAGTGGGGCCGGGTCCACTGAAGCTTTCTTT
TRBD1 | TRBJ2-6 | many | TRBV2 | 15 | CASSRDRPGANVLTF | TGTGCCAGCAGTAGGGACAGGCCTGGGGCCAACGTCCTGACTTTC
TRBD2 | TRBJ2-5 | NA | TRBV13 | 17 | CASSLGASGGARETQYF | TGTGCCAGCAGCTTAGGGGCTAGCGGGGGGGCCCGAGAGACCCAGTACTTC
NA | TRBJ2-1 | NA | TRBV6-1 | 15 | CASRWTTWGYNEQFF | TGTGCCAGCCGATGGACTACTTGGGGTTACAATGAGCAGTTCTTC
NA | TRBJ2-5 | few | TRBV7-6 | 14 | CASSQDSLQETQYF | TGTGCCAGCAGCCAAGACAGTCTCCAAGAGACCCAGTACTTC
NA | TRBJ1-1 | few | TRBV6-5 | 14 | CASSYSMRGTEAFF | TGTGCCAGCAGTTACTCTATGCGAGGGACTGAAGCTTTCTTT
TRBD1 | TRBJ1-5 | NA | TRBV4-3 | 17 | CASSQELAGTGVQPQHF | TGCGCCAGCAGCCAAGAACTGGCTGGGACAGGGGTTCAGCCCCAGCATTTT
TRBD1 | TRBJ2-6 | few | TRBV5-1 | 16 | CASSSGQGSGANVLTF | TGCGCCAGCAGCTCGGGACAGGGCTCTGGGGCCAACGTCCTGACTTTC
NA | TRBJ1-4 | few | TRBV2 | 12 | CASSEIYEKLFF | TGTGCCAGCAGTGAAATATATGAAAAACTGTTTTTT
NA | TRBJ2-2 | NA | TRBV19 | 17 | CASSRIGGSWDTGELFF | TGTGCCAGTAGTAGAATCGGCGGGTCATGGGACACCGGGGAGCTGTTTTTT
NA | TRBJ2-1 | NA | TRBV7-2 | 15 | CASSPEGSSYNEQFF | TGTGCCAGCAGCCCCGAGGGATCCTCCTACAATGAGCAGTTCTTC
TRBD1 | TRBJ1-5 | NA | TRBV19 | 17 | CASSVQPAGQGYQPQHF | TGTGCCAGTAGTGTACAACCCGCCGGACAGGGGTATCAGCCCCAGCATTTT
NA | TRBJ1-3 | NA | TRBV5-1 | 13 | CASYEDSGNTIYF | TGCGCCAGCTACGAGGACTCTGGAAACACCATATATTTT
NA | TRBJ1-2 | few | TRBV19 | 14 | CAARRRQANYGYTF | TGTGCCGCCCGGCGCCGACAGGCGAACTATGGCTACACCTTC
NA | TRBJ2-6 | few | TRBV15 | 15 | CATSNGQTGANVLTF | TGTGCCACCAGCAACGGACAGACTGGGGCCAACGTCCTGACTTTC
NA | TRBJ2-5 | few | TRBV5-1 | 13 | CASSLSPQETQYF | TGCGCCAGCAGTCTTAGCCCCCAAGAGACCCAGTACTTC
TRBD1 | TRBJ1-1 | few | TRBV6-6 | 13 | CASSFGTGGEAFF | TGTGCCAGCAGTTTCGGGACAGGAGGTGAAGCTTTCTTT
TRBD2 | TRBJ2-5 | many | TRBV2 | 13 | CASSERLAGAQYF | TGTGCCAGCAGTGAGAGGCTAGCGGGGGCCCAGTACTTC
NA | TRBJ2-2 | many | TRBV7-9 | 14 | CASSEPGEGGELFF | TGTGCCAGCAGTGAACCCGGGGAAGGCGGGGAGCTGTTTTTT
NA | TRBJ1-1 | NA | TRBV7-8 | 14 | CASSLGPTRTEAFF | TGTGCCAGCAGCTTGGGGCCAACAAGGACTGAAGCTTTCTTT
TRBD2 | TRBJ2-5 | NA | TRBV7-2 | 14 | CASSLTSGGGTQYF | TGTGCCAGCAGCTTAACTAGCGGGGGTGGGACCCAGTACTTC
TRBD2 | TRBJ2-1 | many | TRBV5-1 | 15 | CASSLAGLAYNEQFF | TGCGCCAGCAGCTTAGCGGGACTAGCCTACAATGAGCAGTTCTTC
TRBD2 | TRBJ2-5 | NA | TRBV10-3 | 15 | CAISLSGGVQETQYF | TGTGCCATCAGCCTCAGCGGGGGGGTTCAGGAGACCCAGTACTTC